The clone carrying this TCR beta chain was recorded once. Its antigen is currently unknown. The source of the sample is a study of B cell selection in AIRE deficiency. The CDR3 has 12 residues. The ends were cut back, 2 bases at V and 6 bases at J, with 7 bases in the middle. Germline CDR1 and CDR2: MNHNS and SASEGT. Conventional CD4 T cells were sorted as CD4+CD127+ cells. Controls came from healthy donors unrelated to patients. Study results and limitations: CDR3s were shorter in shared Treg sequences, reflecting few non-templated nucleotide insertions. Healthy donors alone shared 30% to 35% of approximately 3,500 Treg sequences; patients alone around 8.5%. About 29% of healthy-donor shared Treg TCRbeta sequences appeared in patient Tconv cells.

Data came from immunoSEQ multiplex PCR; TCRdb stores just in-frame clones and leaves some out. This sample has some 27,000 clones, with around 95% found just once. The chain recombines TRBV6-1 with TRBJ1-2; D gene unclear. This TCR was sampled from a human donor in good health. The sample consisted of CD4+CD127+ conventional T cells sorted from PBMCs. In nucleotides, the CDR3 is TGTGCCAGCAGTGAAATCCCGAATGGCTACACCTTC. Encoded protein: CASSEIPNGYTF.